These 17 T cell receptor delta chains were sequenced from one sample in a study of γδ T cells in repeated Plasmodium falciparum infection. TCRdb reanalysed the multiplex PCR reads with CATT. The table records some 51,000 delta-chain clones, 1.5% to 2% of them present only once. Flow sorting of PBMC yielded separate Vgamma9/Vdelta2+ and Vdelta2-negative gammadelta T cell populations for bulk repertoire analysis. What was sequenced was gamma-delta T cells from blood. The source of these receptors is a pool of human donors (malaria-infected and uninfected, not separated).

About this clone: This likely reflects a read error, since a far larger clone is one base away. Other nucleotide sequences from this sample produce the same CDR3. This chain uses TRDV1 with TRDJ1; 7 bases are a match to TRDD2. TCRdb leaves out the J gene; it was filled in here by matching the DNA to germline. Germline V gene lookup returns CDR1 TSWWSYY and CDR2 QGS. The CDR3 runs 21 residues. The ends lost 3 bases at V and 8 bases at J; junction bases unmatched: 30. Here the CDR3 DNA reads TGTGCTCTTGGGGATGGGGCCTTCCAATCCCTCTTTACCCTTCCTGGAGACAAACTCATCTTT. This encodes CALGDGAFQSLFTLPGDKLIF.

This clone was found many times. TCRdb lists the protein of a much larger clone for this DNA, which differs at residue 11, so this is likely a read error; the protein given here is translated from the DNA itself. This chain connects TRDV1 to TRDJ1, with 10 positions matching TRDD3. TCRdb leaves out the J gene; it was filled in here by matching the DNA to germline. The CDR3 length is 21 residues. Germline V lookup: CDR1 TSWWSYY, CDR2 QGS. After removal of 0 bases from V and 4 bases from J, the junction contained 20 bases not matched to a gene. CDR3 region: CALGELGLPTRGIRGVDKLIF. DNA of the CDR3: TGTGCTCTTGGGGAACTAGGACTTCCTACACGGGGGATACGAGGGGTCGATAAACTCATCTTT.

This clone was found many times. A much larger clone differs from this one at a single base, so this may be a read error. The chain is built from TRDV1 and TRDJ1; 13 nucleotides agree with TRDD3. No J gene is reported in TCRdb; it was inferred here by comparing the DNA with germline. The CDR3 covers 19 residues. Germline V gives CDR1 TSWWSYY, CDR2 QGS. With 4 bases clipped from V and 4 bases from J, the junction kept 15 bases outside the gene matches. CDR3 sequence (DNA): TGTGCTCTTGGGGCGTTCCCCTTACACTGGGGGATACGTGTCGATAAACTCATCTTT. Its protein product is CALGAFPLHWGIRVDKLIF.

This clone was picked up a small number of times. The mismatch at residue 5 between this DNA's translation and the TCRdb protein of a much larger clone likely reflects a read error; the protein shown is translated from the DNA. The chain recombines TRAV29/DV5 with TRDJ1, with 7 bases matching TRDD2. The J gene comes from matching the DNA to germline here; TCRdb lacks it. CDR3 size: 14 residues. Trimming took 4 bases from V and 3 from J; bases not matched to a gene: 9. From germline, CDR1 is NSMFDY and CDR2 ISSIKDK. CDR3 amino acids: CAAGYLPCPDKLIF. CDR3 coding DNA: TGTGCAGCAGGCTACCTTCCTTGCCCCGATAAACTCATCTTT.

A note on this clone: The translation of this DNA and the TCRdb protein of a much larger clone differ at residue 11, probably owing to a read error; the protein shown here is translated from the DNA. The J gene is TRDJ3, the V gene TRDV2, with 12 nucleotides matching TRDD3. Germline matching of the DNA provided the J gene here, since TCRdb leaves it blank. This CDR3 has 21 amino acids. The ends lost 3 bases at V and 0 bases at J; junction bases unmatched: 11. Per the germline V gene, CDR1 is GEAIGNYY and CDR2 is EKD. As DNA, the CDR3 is TGTGCCTGTGACGCGGACTGGGGGATACCTCACAGCTCCTGGGACACCCGACAGATGTTTTTC. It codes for CACDADWGIPHSSWDTRQMFF.

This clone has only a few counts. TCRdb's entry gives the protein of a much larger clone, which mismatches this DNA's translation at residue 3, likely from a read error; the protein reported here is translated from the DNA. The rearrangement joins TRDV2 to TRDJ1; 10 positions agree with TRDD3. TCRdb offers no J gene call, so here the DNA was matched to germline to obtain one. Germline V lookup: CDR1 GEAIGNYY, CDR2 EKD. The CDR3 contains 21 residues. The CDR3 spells CAYDPLSTVVGDTRNTDKLIF. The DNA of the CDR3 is TGTGCCTATGACCCCTTAAGTACCGTGGTGGGGGATACCCGAAACACCGATAAACTCATCTTT.

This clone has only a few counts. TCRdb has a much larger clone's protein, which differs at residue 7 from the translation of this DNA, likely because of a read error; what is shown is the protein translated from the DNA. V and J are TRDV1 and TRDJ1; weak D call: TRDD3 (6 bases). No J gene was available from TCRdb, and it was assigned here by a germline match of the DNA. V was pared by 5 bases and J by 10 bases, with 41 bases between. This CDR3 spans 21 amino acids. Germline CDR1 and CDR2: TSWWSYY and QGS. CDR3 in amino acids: CALGRFFLGLGMPHQHIGLIF. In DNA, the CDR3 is TGTGCTCTTGGGAGGTTTTTCTTAGGGCTGGGGATGCCCCATCAGCATATCGGACTCATCTTT.

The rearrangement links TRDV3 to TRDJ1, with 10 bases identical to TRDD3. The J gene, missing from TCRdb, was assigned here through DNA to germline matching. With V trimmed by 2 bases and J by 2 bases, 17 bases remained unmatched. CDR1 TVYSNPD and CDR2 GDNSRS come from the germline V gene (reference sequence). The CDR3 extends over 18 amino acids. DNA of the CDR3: TGTGCCTTTTCTTCCTACGGCACCTTACTGGGGGATACCGATAAACTCATCTTT. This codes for CAFSSYGTLLGDTDKLIF. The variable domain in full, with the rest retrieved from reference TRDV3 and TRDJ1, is CDKVTQSSPDQTVASGSEVVLLCTYDTVYSNPDLFWYRIRPDYSFQFVFYGDNSRSEGADFTQGRFSVKHILTQKAFHLVISPVRTEDSATYYCAFSSYGTLLGDTDKLIFGKGTRVTVEP.

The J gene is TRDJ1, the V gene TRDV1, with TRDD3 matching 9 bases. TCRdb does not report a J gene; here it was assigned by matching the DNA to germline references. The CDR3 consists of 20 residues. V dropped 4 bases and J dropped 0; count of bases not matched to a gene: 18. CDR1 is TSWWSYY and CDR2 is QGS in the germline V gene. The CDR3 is CALGARSYWGTRYYTDKLIF. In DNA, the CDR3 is TGTGCTCTTGGGGCTAGATCGTACTGGGGGACGCGCTATTACACCGATAAACTCATCTTT.

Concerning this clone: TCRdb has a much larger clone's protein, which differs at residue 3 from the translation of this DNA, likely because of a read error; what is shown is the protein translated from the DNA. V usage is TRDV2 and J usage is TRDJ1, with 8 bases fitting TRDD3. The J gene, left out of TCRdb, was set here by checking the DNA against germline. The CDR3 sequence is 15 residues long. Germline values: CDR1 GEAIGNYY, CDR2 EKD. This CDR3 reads CAYDSLGDLSDKLIF. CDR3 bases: TGTGCCTATGACAGCCTGGGGGACCTCTCCGATAAACTCATCTTT.

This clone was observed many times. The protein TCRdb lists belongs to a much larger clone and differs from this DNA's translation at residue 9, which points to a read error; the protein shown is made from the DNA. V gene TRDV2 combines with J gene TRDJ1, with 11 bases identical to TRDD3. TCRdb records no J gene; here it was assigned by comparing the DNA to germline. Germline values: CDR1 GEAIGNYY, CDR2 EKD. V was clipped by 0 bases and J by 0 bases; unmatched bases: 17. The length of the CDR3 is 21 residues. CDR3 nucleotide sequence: TGTGCCTGTGACACCGAAAGGGTTCCTACTGGGGGATATCCGTACACCGATAAACTCATCTTT. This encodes CACDTERVPTGGYPYTDKLIF.

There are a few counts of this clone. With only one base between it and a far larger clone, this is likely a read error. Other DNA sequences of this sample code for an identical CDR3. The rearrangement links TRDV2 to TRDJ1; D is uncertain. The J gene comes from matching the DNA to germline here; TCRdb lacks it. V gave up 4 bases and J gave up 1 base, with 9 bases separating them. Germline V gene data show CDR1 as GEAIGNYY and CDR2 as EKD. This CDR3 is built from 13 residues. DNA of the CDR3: TGTGCCTGTGAGGGAATCGGCACCGATAAACTCATCTTT. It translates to CACEGIGTDKLIF.

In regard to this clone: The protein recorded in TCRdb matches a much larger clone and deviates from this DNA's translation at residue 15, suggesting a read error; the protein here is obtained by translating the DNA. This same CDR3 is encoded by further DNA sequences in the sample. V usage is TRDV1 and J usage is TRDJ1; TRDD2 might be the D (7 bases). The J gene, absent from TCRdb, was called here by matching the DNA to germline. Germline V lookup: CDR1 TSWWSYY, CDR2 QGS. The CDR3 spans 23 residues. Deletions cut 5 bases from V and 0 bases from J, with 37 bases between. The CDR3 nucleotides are TGTGCTCTTGGGTCAACTTGGGCGGCTCCCTTCCTGTTTGGGCGATACGACACCGATAAACTCATCTTT. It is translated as CALGSTWAAPFLFGRYDTDKLIF.

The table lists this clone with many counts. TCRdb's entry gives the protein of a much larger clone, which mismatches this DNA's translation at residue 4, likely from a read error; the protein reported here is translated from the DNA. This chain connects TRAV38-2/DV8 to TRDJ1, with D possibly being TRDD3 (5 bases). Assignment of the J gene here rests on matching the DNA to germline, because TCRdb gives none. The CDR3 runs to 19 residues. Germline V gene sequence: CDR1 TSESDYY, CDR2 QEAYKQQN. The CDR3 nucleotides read TGTGCTTATGGGAGCGCCCCCCGGGGTGGATGGGGAAAGACCGATAAACTCATCTTT. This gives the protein CAYGSAPRGGWGKTDKLIF.

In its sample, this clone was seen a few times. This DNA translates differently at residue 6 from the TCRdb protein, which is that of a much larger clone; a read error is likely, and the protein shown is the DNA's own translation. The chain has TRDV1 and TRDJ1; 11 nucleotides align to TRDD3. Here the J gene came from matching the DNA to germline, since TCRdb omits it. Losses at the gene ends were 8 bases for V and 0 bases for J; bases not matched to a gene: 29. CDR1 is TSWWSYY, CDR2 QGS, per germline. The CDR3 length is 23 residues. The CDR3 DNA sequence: TGTGCTCTTAGCTTCCCATTATTTCCATCGGTACTGGGGGATATCAACTACACCGATAAACTCATCTTT. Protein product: CALSFPLFPSVLGDINYTDKLIF.

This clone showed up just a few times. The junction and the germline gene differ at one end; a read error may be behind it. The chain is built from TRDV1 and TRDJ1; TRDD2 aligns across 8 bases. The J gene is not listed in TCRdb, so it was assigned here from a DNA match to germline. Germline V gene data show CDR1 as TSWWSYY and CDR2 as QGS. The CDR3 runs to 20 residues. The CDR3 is CALGAFPLLPNWEYTDRLIF. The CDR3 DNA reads TGTGCTCTTGGGGCCTTCCCCCTCCTTCCTAACTGGGAATACACCGATAGACTCATCTTT.

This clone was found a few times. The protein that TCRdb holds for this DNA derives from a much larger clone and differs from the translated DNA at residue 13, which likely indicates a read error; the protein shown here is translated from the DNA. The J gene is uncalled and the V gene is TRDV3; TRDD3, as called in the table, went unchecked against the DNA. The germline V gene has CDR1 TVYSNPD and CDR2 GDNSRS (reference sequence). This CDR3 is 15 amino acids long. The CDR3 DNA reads TGTGCCTTAATACTCTCGGAGGAGAGATATGGTAAACACATCTTT. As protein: CALILSEERYGKHIF.